This T cell receptor (beta chain) appears in the sequencing data of a study of blood T cell repertoires in COVID-19. Across the whole study: Sites in the United States, Italy and Spain provided acute and convalescent COVID-19 samples. Nucleic acid was either cDNA or gDNA, and it came from T cells, B-cell-depleted T cells, or PBMCs.

Original methodology: Reference gene primer amplification yielded estimated nucleated cell counts. The table came from immunoSEQ multiplex PCR; TCRdb's copy has only in-frame clones and leaves some out. V and J calls plus clone size are reproduced from that table; the DNA served to infer D and trimming. The table has roughly 65,000 clones, around 80% seen once. The CDR3 extends over 15 amino acids. CDR1 SGHDT and CDR2 YYEEEE come from the germline V gene. With V trimmed by 0 bases and J by 6 bases, 4 bases remained unmatched. This TCR came from an elderly man with acute or convalescent COVID-19. Specimen: peripheral blood. The chain couples TRBV5-6 to TRBJ2-2, with 8 bases matching TRBD1. CDR3 nucleotide sequence: TGTGCCAGCAGCTTGGGGACAGGGCTTTCCGGGGAGCTGTTTTTT. Translating gives CASSLGTGLSGELFF.